The 9 T cell receptor beta chains reported below all come from one sample, sequenced in a study of siplizumab effects on memory and regulatory T cells. Profiled with immunoSEQ multiplex PCR; TCRdb holds only in-frame clones, not every one. In the table there are fewer than 130,000 clones, around nine tenths of which are singletons. The sequenced material came from CD4+ T cells sorted from blood. These receptor sequences come from a human donor in good health.

The chain employs TRBV19 and TRBJ2-1; 7 nucleotides line up with TRBD2. Germline lookup yields CDR1 LNHDA and CDR2 SQIVND (reference sequence). This CDR3 has 15 residues. J was trimmed by 0 bases and V by 5 bases; bases with no gene match: 4. The CDR3 protein is CASSFGGYSYNEQFF. The CDR3 DNA reads as TGTGCCAGTAGTTTCGGGGGGTACTCCTACAATGAGCAGTTCTTC.

This chain joins TRBV4-2 and TRBJ1-2; D might be TRBD1 (5 bases). Germline V gene data show CDR1 as LGHNA and CDR2 as YNFKEQ. The V end lost 1 base, the J end lost 2 bases, and 8 bases lay between the germline ends. This CDR3 has 14 amino acids. In nucleotides, the CDR3 is TGTGCCAGCAGCCAAGGGGGCCAGAACTATGGCTACACCTTC. Translation gives CASSQGGQNYGYTF.

The chain uses TRBV11-2 and TRBJ2-1, with 12 nucleotides matching TRBD2. In germline, CDR1 is SGHAT, CDR2 FQNNGV. J gave up 10 bases and V 1 base, and 8 bases lay outside the gene matches. This CDR3 has 16 residues. CDR3 residues: CASSLGSASGRGEQFF. Here the CDR3 DNA reads TGTGCCAGCAGCTTAGGCTCGGCTAGCGGGAGGGGGGAGCAGTTCTTC.

This chain uses TRBV10-2 with TRBJ2-4, with 9 bases that match TRBD2. Germline V gene data show CDR1 as WSHSY and CDR2 as SAAADI. J was trimmed by 1 base and V by 5 bases; bases with no gene match: 15. This CDR3 is 19 amino acids long. CDR3 loop: CASSRRTSEFVVAKNIQYF. For the CDR3, the DNA is TGCGCCAGCAGTCGAAGGACTAGCGAGTTTGTTGTTGCCAAAAACATTCAGTACTTC.

The CDR3 is CASSLAGRLDEKLFF. CDR3 coding DNA: TGTGCCAGCAGCTTAGCGGGCAGGCTAGATGAAAAACTGTTTTTT. This sequence joins TRBV7-8 and TRBJ1-4; D is undetermined. Trimming cost V 0 bases and J 6 bases, with 11 bases left between them. Germline CDR1 and CDR2: SGHVS and FQNEAQ. The CDR3 is 15 residues long.

The V and J genes are TRBV9 and TRBJ2-2, with D possibly TRBD2 on 6 matching bases. The CDR3 contains 16 residues. The germline V gene has CDR1 SGDLS and CDR2 YYNGEE. The V gene lost 1 base and the J gene lost 2 bases, with 12 bases spanning the gap. CDR3 sequence: CASSVLPGENTGELFF. CDR3 nucleotides: TGTGCCAGCAGCGTACTGCCGGGAGAAAACACCGGGGAGCTGTTTTTT.

V is TRBV18 and J is TRBJ2-3; D gene unclear. The V gene's germline CDR1 is KGHSH and CDR2 LQKENI. The V gene lost 6 bases and the J gene lost 2 bases, with 9 bases spanning the gap. CDR3 length: 13 amino acids. CDR3 loop: CASSPAITDTQYF. CDR3 bases: TGTGCCAGCTCCCCGGCCATCACAGATACGCAGTATTTT.

The J gene is TRBJ2-7, the V gene TRBV15; D possibly matches TRBD1 or TRBD2 (5 bases each). V lost 0 bases, J lost 2 bases, and 14 bases lay in between. The CDR3 runs 16 residues. Germline V CDR1 and CDR2: LNHNV, YYDKDF (reference sequence). The CDR3, as DNA: TGTGCCACCAGCAGAGAGCCCACGGGACCACCCTACGAGCAGTACTTC. This codes for CATSREPTGPPYEQYF.

Concerning this clone itself: The same CDR3 arises from other DNA sequences in this sample as well. J is TRBJ1-3 and V is TRBV29-1; no definite D call. Germline lookup yields CDR1 SQVTM and CDR2 ANQGSEA. Trimming took off 4 bases at V and 1 base at J, with 2 bases between the two ends. The CDR3 is made up of 11 amino acids. CDR3 region: CSVVSGNTIYF. In DNA, the CDR3 is TGCAGCGTTGTTTCTGGAAACACCATATATTTT.